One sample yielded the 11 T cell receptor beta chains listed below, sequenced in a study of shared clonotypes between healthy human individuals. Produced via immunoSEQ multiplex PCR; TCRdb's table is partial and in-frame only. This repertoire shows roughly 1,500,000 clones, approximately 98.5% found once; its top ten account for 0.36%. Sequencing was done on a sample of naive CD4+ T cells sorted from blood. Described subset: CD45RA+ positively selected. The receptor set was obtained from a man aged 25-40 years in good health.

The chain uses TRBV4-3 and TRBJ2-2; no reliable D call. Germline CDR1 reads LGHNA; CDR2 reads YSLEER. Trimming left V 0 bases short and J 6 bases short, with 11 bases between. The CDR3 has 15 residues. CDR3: CASSQETSRAGELFF. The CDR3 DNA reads TGCGCCAGCAGCCAAGAGACCAGCCGGGCCGGGGAGCTGTTTTTT.

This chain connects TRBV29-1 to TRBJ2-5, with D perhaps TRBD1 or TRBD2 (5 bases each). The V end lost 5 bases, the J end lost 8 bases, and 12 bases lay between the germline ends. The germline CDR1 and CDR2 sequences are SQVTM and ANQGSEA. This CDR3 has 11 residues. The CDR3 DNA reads TGCAGCGTTTGGGACGGCAGAACCCAGTACTTC. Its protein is CSVWDGRTQYF.

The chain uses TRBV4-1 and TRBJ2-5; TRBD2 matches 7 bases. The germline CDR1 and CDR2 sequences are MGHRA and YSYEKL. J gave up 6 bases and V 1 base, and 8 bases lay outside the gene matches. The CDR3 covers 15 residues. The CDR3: CASSQAMGGWKTQYF. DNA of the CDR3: TGCGCCAGCAGCCAAGCCATGGGGGGGTGGAAGACCCAGTACTTC.

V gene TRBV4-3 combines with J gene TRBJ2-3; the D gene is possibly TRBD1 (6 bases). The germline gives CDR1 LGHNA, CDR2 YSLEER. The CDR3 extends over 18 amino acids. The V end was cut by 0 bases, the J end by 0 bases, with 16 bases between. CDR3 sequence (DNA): TGCGCCAGCAGCCAAGACCCGACAGGACGAGTTAGCACAGATACGCAGTATTTT. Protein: CASSQDPTGRVSTDTQYF.

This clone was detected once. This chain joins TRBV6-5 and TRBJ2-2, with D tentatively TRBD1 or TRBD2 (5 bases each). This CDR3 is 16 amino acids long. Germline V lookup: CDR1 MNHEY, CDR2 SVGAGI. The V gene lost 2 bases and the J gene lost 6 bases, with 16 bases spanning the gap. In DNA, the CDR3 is TGTGCCAGCAGTTACGGGGACCCCCGTATCGCCGGGGAGCTGTTTTTT. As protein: CASSYGDPRIAGELFF.

In DNA form, the CDR3 reads TGTGCCAGCAGCTTAGGAAGCAGGCAGGGGGCCGGGGGCTACACCTTC. Protein product: CASSLGSRQGAGGYTF. The chain employs TRBV7-6 and TRBJ1-2, with 8 nucleotides matching TRBD1. Trimming took 1 base from V and 8 from J; bases not matched to a gene: 12. The germline V gene has CDR1 SGHVS and CDR2 FNYEAQ. The CDR3 sequence is 16 residues long.

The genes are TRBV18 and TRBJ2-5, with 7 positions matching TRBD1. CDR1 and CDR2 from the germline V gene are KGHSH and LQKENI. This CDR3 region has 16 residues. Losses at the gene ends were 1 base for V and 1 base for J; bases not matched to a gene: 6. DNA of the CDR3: TGTGCCAGCTCACCACTTGACAGGGTTAGCCAAGAGACCCAGTACTTC. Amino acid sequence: CASSPLDRVSQETQYF. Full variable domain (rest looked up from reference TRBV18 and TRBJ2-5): NAGVMQNPRHLVRRRGQEARLRCSPMKGHSHVYWYRQLPEEGLKFMVYLQKENIIDESGMPKERFSAEFPKEGPSILRIQQVVRGDSAAYFCASSPLDRVSQETQYFGPGTRLLVL.

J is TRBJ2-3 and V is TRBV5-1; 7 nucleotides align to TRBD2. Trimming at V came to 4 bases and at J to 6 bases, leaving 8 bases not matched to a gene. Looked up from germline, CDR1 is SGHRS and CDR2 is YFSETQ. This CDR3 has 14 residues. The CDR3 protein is CASSPRGESDTQYF. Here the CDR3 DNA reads TGCGCCAGCAGCCCCCGGGGGGAATCGGATACGCAGTATTTT.

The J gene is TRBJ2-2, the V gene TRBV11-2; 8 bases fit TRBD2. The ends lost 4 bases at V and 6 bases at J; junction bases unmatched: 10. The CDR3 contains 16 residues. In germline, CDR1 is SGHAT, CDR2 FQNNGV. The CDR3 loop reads CASSYGGAGDPGELFF. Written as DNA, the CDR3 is TGTGCCAGCAGCTACGGCGGAGCGGGAGACCCCGGGGAGCTGTTTTTT.

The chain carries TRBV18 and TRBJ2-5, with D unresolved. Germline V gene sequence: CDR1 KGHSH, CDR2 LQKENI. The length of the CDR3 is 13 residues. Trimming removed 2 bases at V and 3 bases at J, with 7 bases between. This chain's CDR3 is CASSPVAKETQYF. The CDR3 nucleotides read TGTGCCAGCTCACCAGTTGCAAAAGAGACCCAGTACTTC. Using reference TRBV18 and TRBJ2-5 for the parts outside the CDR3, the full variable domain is NAGVMQNPRHLVRRRGQEARLRCSPMKGHSHVYWYRQLPEEGLKFMVYLQKENIIDESGMPKERFSAEFPKEGPSILRIQQVVRGDSAAYFCASSPVAKETQYFGPGTRLLVL.

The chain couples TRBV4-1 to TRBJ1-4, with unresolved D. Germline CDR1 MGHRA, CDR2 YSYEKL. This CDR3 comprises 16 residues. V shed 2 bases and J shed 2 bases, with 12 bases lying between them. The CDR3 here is CASSQIPGHTNEKLFF. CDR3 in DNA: TGCGCCAGCAGCCAAATCCCGGGCCACACTAATGAAAAACTGTTTTTT.